This T cell receptor beta chain was sequenced for a study of cytomegalovirus exposure and HLA in healthy donors. J was trimmed by 1 base and V by 3 bases; bases with no gene match: 0. CDR3 size: 13 residues. Germline V lookup: CDR1 GTSNPN, CDR2 SVGIG (reference sequence). The repertoire was sequenced with immunoSEQ multiplex PCR; TCRdb's copy has only in-frame clones and lacks some. The table records about 240,000 clones, around 86% of them present only once. General observations from the study: Some TCR beta chains (around 180 of them) were listed as cytomegalovirus-associated.

As to this clone: What it recognizes is unknown.

The rearrangement uses TRBV30 and TRBJ2-5; 9 nucleotides align to TRBD2. The clonotype was recovered from a woman in her 30s in good health and CMV-seropositive. Sequenced material: PBMCs. The DNA for the CDR3 is TGTGCCTGGAGGACTAGCGGCCAAGAGACCCAGTACTTC. Its translation: CAWRTSGQETQYF.